The 7 T cell receptor beta chains reported below all come from one sample, sequenced in a study of persistence of HIV-infected CD4 T cells. This was the immunoSEQ version 4 assay in survey mode. Assay: immunoSEQ multiplex PCR; the TCRdb copy retains only in-frame clones and omits some. The sample consists of roughly 28,000 clones, around 73% of them appearing once. Stimulation used about 9.5 ug/mL lysate from CMV-infected fibroblasts. CD40L/CD69 double-negative CD45RO-high memory CD4+ T cells were collected. For these receptors, no antigen is known. The source was CD4+ T cells sorted from PBMCs after roughly 20-hour stimulation, collected from a patient who received antiretroviral therapy. Source of these receptors: an adult woman with HIV who was CMV-seropositive.

This chain joins TRBV4-1 and TRBJ1-5; D call uncertain. V was cut by 1 base and J by 7 bases, with 17 bases left in between. Germline values: CDR1 MGHRA, CDR2 YSYEKL. This CDR3 is 16 amino acids long. CDR3: CASSQVGGRTEQPQHF. In nucleotides, the CDR3 is TGCGCCAGCAGCCAAGTAGGAGGGAGGACCGAACAGCCCCAGCATTTT.

The chain has TRBV19 and TRBJ1-5, with 7 bases that match TRBD1. Germline V gene data show CDR1 as LNHDA and CDR2 as SQIVND (reference sequence). The V gene end was trimmed by 4 bases and the J gene end by 3 bases; junction bases not matched to a gene: 9. CDR3 size: 16 residues. DNA of the CDR3: TGTGCCAGTAGTAACCGGGGACAGCCCTTCAATCAGCCCCAGCATTTT. This codes for CASSNRGQPFNQPQHF.

The chain couples TRBV5-1 to TRBJ2-3; D not certain. V lost 1 base, J lost 0 bases, and 6 bases lay in between. This CDR3 has 14 residues. CDR1 and CDR2 from the germline V gene are SGHRS and YFSETQ. The CDR3 sequence: CASSLMGSTDTQYF. Here the CDR3 DNA reads TGCGCCAGCAGCTTGATGGGAAGCACAGATACGCAGTATTTT. Based on the CDR3 plus reference TRBV5-1 and TRBJ2-3, the full variable domain is KAGVTQTPRYLIKTRGQQVTLSCSPISGHRSVSWYQQTPGQGLQFLFEYFSETQRNKGNFPGRFSGRQFSNSRSEMNVSTLELGDSALYLCASSLMGSTDTQYFGPGTRLTVL.

The sample holds one count of this clone. The gene calls are TRBV6-5 and TRBJ1-1; TRBD1 matches 9 bases. There are 13 residues in the CDR3. CDR1 MNHEY and CDR2 SVGAGI come from the germline V gene. J was trimmed by 5 bases and V by 6 bases; bases with no gene match: 4. The CDR3 DNA reads TGTGCCAGCAGCCGGGACAGGGAGACTGAAGCTTTCTTT. This gives the protein CASSRDRETEAFF.

This chain joins TRBV5-1 and TRBJ2-1; 8 nucleotides match TRBD1. Germline V gene lookup returns CDR1 SGHRS and CDR2 YFSETQ. V shed 0 bases and J 10 bases; nucleotides not matched to a gene: 6. The CDR3 covers 14 residues. The CDR3 reads CASSLALDRVEQFF. The CDR3 nucleotides read TGCGCCAGCAGCTTGGCCTTGGACAGGGTCGAGCAGTTCTTC.

The chain recombines TRBV12-5 with TRBJ2-2; D might be TRBD1 (7 bases). The CDR3 has 14 residues. V was pared by 6 bases and J by 5 bases, with 13 bases between. Germline V gene sequence: CDR1 LGHNT, CDR2 FRNRAP. The chain's CDR3 is CASGTGRWTGELFF. Here the CDR3 DNA reads TGTGCTAGTGGGACAGGGAGGTGGACCGGGGAGCTGTTTTTT.

The V call is TRBV19, the J call TRBJ1-2, with 8 positions matching TRBD1. The CDR3 totals 14 residues. Trimming took 4 bases from V and 8 from J; bases not matched to a gene: 9. Per the germline V gene, CDR1 is LNHDA and CDR2 is SQIVND (reference sequence). The CDR3 nucleotides are TGTGCCAGTAGTACGACAGGGGATTCTAAAGGCTACACCTTC. As protein: CASSTTGDSKGYTF. The whole variable domain, remainder taken from reference TRBV19 and TRBJ1-2, is DGGITQSPKYLFRKEGQNVTLSCEQNLNHDAMYWYRQDPGQGLRLIYYSQIVNDFQKGDIAEGYSVSREKKESFPLTVTSAQKNPTAFYLCASSTTGDSKGYTFGSGTRLTVV.